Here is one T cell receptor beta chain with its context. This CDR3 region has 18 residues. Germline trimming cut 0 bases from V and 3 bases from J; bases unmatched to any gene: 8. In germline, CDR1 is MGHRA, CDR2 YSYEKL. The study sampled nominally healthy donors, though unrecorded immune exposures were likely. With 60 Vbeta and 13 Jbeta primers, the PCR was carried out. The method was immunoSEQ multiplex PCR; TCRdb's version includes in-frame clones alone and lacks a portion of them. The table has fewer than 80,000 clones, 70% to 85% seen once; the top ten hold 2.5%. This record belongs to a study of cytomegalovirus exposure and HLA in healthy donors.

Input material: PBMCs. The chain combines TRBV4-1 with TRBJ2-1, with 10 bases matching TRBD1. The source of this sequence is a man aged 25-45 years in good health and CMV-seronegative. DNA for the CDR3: TGCGCCAGCAGCCAAGAGGGCGGGGACAGGGGTGACTACAATGAGCAGTTCTTC. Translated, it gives CASSQEGGDRGDYNEQFF.